The 3 T cell receptor beta chains reported below all come from one sample, sequenced in a study of blood T cell repertoires in COVID-19. The method was immunoSEQ multiplex PCR; TCRdb's version includes in-frame clones alone and lacks a portion of them. Of 65,000 to 95,000 clones detected, 80% appear once; the ten largest clones hold about 12%. Specimen: peripheral blood. Receptors originate from a woman in her forties with active or convalescent COVID-19.

This chain links TRBV4-3 with TRBJ2-2; D is unresolved. V was shortened by 0 bases and J by 1 base, with 6 bases between the two germline ends. The CDR3 is 15 amino acids. Germline V gene lookup returns CDR1 LGHNA and CDR2 YSLEER. The CDR3 coding sequence is TGCGCCAGCAGCCAAGATAGCAGGAACACCGGGGAGCTGTTTTTT. Translating gives CASSQDSRNTGELFF.

The genes are TRBV5-1 and TRBJ1-5; 7 bases agree with TRBD1. Trimming took 1 base from V and 4 from J; bases not matched to a gene: 5. In germline, CDR1 is SGHRS, CDR2 YFSETQ. The CDR3 contains 15 residues. In DNA form, the CDR3 reads TGCGCCAGCAGCTTGCTACAGGGGCCTAATCAGCCCCAGCATTTT. Translating it yields CASSLLQGPNQPQHF.

V and J are TRBV2 and TRBJ2-5, with D unresolved. The CDR3 loop spans 14 amino acids. Germline V lookup: CDR1 SNHLY, CDR2 FYNNEI. V was shortened by 1 base and J by 5 bases, with 11 bases between the two germline ends. The CDR3 sequence: CASSEGRLTETQYF. The DNA of the CDR3 is TGTGCCAGCAGTGAAGGTAGACTTACGGAGACCCAGTACTTC.